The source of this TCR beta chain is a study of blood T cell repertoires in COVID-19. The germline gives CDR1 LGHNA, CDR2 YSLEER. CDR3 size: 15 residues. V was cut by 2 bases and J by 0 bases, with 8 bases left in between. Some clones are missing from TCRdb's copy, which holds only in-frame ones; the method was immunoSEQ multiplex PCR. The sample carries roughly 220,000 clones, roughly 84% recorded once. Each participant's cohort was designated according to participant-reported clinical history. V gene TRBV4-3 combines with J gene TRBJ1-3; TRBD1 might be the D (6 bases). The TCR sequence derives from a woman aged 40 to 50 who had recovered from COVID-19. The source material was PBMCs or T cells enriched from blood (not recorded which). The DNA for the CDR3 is TGCGCCAGCAGCCAACAAGGGGGCTCTGGAAACACCATATATTTT. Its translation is CASSQQGGSGNTIYF.